Ten or more counts support the clone carrying this T cell receptor (beta chain). The antigen is not known. A 10 ml volume of fresh peripheral blood provided the PBMCs. Germline-derived CDR1 and CDR2 are MDHEN and SYDVKM. V lost 5 bases to trimming and J lost 5 bases; unmatched junction nucleotides: 17. This CDR3 has 18 amino acids. The sample is drawn from a study of T cells in Graves' hyperthyroidism and ophthalmopathy. Study details: Peripheral blood was secured at the point of initial diagnosis, before any treatment.

Whole-study results and caveats: Most thyroid-expanded clonotypes above 0.001 were also found in blood.

From RNA transcripts, TCR beta CDR3 regions were amplified. During a first-round RT-PCR of the TCR CDR3, the HTBI primer set was used. Each CDR3 protein gets one entry after TCRdb re-called the multiplex PCR reads with MiXCR. The sample gives hundreds of thousands of distinct CDR3 sequences, approximately 14% of which show up once; roughly a tenth is in the top ten. This chain joins TRBV28 and TRBJ2-3; TRBD1 agrees at 9 bases. What was sequenced was blood. This clonotype was sampled from a woman aged 18 to 35 with Graves' hyperthyroidism. The CDR3 is CASSPPNYRDRERDTQYF. The CDR3 region has the DNA TGTGCCAGCAGTCCCCCGAACTACCGGGACAGGGAAAGAGATACGCAGTATTTT.